This T cell receptor beta chain was captured in a study of cytomegalovirus exposure and HLA in healthy donors (dated by TCRdb to the late 2010s). Regarding the research as a whole: According to an earlier analysis of several hundred of the donors, some 170 million T cells yielded roughly 100 million unique TCR beta sequences and 250 to 350 Gb of sequence data. In a later analysis, previously published TCR beta repertoires from 600 to 850 donors were re-analyzed and high-resolution HLA genotyping was added so that TCR occurrence patterns could be studied. The T cell repertoires of 670 or so subjects were profiled by immunosequencing and related to cytomegalovirus serostatus. Roughly 5 DR-DQ haplotypes were handled as single units for association and clustering, since linkage in the cohort was strong. In a later genetic analysis, genome-wide SNP genotypes for about 65% of the roughly 670 donors were used, and that subset was treated as a discovery cohort. Donor age, sex, ethnicity and CMV serostatus were compiled together with the repertoire data. Of the approximately 370 genotyped donors, approximately 81% were placed in the genetic ancestry cluster associated with self-reported Caucasian donors. The number of donors typed differed by locus, with 629-630 for A, B, C, DRB1 and DQB1, over 500 for DQA1, about 610 for DPA1, and roughly 450 for DPB1. Besides the first cohort of some 670 subjects, a separate validation cohort made up of about 120 different subjects was used. Every discovery cohort repertoire had been produced on one sequencing platform. The study combined high-throughput TCR immunosequencing, statistical association of individual TCRs with disease status, and machine learning to predict cytomegalovirus infection status. In the later analysis, no new phenotypic data were used to find candidate immune exposures; instead, reliance was placed on TCR beta sequences and their occurrence across donors. Approximately 300 gigabases of sequencing data and roughly 80 million unique TCR sequences made up an early release that covered fewer than 650 HLA-typed donors. HLA typing covered class I and class II loci at four-digit resolution. Among roughly 400 genotyped donors of the cohort, an average of approximately 200,000 unique TCR beta nucleotide sequences was sequenced per donor, of which about 19% were non-productive. The study aimed to test whether cataloging public T cell receptors could reveal signatures of past pathogen exposure. To decide whether each TCR beta V gene segment behaved as functional or pseudogenic, an earlier analysis of some 600 of the donors relied on high-throughput TCR beta sequencing.

Broad study findings and their caveats: In the study, around 150 TCR beta chains were listed as associated with cytomegalovirus. In vitro tests confirmed that a few of the cytomegalovirus-associated TCR beta chains recognize cytomegalovirus antigens. For the cohort, immune exposure information was limited to CMV serostatus. Because HLA typing was missing for some donors at each locus, association tests included only the typed subset. In a later analysis, most CMV-associated TCR beta chains were found to appear HLA-restricted, with HLA associations seemingly driven largely by CMV exposure. A later genetic analysis reported fewer N-insertions in productive TCRs among donors in an Asian-associated ancestry cluster than the approximately 670-donor mean. The presence/absence analyses assumed that sequencing depth was roughly uniform across donors, and that assumption may not be true. Over 15 rarely observed V segments, including chromosome 9 orphons, were excluded from the earlier analysis of 550 to 700 of the donors because counts were too low. Some IMGT-functional V segments, including TRBV6-2 and TRBV6-3, could not be told apart with the 87-base-pair reads, so those segments were excluded. In an earlier analysis of about 600 of the donors, most TCR beta V segments appeared in productive rearrangements about 87% or about 30% of the time, broadly matching IMGT annotations. Correlated functional status among segregating V segments might be attributable to linkage disequilibrium, but an unknown experimental factor could not be ruled out. In a later analysis, more than 15,000 TCR beta sequences were associated with specific HLA alleles at a false discovery rate of 0.05. V-gene and J-gene trimming of TCR beta chains was associated with a missense DCLRE1C variant in a later genetic analysis, and the association was replicated in an independent cohort. Several of the top co-occurrence clusters appeared to be linked to parvovirus B19, influenza, CMV and Epstein-Barr virus, according to a later analysis. The cohort was sequenced for TCR beta chains only, and without alpha or paired-chain data the features that could be detected were limited. The classifier was reported to diagnose cytomegalovirus status with high specificity and sensitivity in both the original and validation cohorts. In a later analysis, HLA-associated TCR beta chains showed more clonal expansion and lower generation probabilities than non-associated chains that were equally common. Most TCR sequences were observed very rarely across donors, whereas some public TCRs were present in many individuals. A cluster of highly shared sequence variants was judged likely to be a technical artifact of the sequencing pipeline. A further reported finding was that TCR beta sequences accurately predicted the HLA-A and HLA-B alleles for most subjects in the first cohort. A later analysis found that TCR association rates varied across HLA loci, with DRB1 alleles showing the most associated TCRs and HLA-C alleles the fewest. When HLA alleles, especially DR and DQ, strongly co-occurred, TCR associations were difficult to assign to individual alleles. According to the authors, the approach could potentially be generalized to other disease states and immunological phenotypes.

About this clone itself: It lacks a known antigen. Base qualities are not at hand, and no much larger clone is one base apart.

The cohort comprised fewer than 700 healthy bone marrow donors. All cohort members were sampled while nominally healthy, although unrecorded immune exposures were likely present. The donor tested CMV seropositive, placing the donor among the 290 or so seropositive members of the cohort. A peripheral blood sample was collected from each donor, and TCR beta sequencing was performed on peripheral blood mononuclear cells. Genomic DNA extraction from the blood cell samples was performed with the Qiagen DNeasy Blood Extraction Kit. Library creation used the immunoSEQ multiplex PCR assay. The multiplex PCR relied on a mix of 60 forward primers for TCR Vbeta segments and 13 reverse primers for TCR Jbeta segments. Amplification of the CDR3 region of rearranged TCR beta genes was performed with a multiplex PCR assay on genomic DNA. On the Illumina HiSeq System, the amplified TCR beta libraries were sequenced as 87-base-pair reads. Under the source paper's analysis protocol: Across the roughly 640 repertoires, a later analysis counted roughly 77 million unique TCR beta chains, approximately 10 million of which were shared by at least two donors. A nearest-neighbor algorithm error-corrected the raw reads and collapsed the reads into unique sequences, merging closely related sequences to remove PCR and sequencing errors. Alignment of CDR3 sequences to IMGT reference sequences was used to assign V, D and J gene segments. For a sequence to be retained, a match of at least six nucleotides was required to both a V gene segment and a J gene segment. A rearrangement was called productive if the CDR3 had no stop codons and remained in frame with V and J, and every other rearrangement was called non-productive. CDR3 was defined by IMGT convention, running from the second conserved V-encoded cysteine to the conserved J-encoded phenylalanine. The earlier analysis of 587 of the donors excluded sequences that lacked an unambiguous match to a single V gene segment. An earlier analysis of 450 to 650 of the donors called V segments functional above 56.7% productive rearrangements and segregating when the between-donor standard deviation exceeded 5%. To diagnose cytomegalovirus status from the catalog of TCR beta chain sequences, a statistical classification framework was built. In a later analysis, TCR nucleotide sequences were compared against IMGT/GENE-DB human TR gene sequences so that V and J genes could be assigned. In a later analysis, CDR3 sequences and most-parsimonious VDJ recombination scenarios were assigned using the TCRdist pipeline. In a later analysis, every TCR beta chain was defined by the combination of its CDR3 amino acid sequence and its V-gene family, and reads without a unique V-gene family were dropped. As a way to deal with suspected cross-contamination and a sequencing artifact, a later analysis dropped roughly 620 nucleotide sequences that were highly shared and had low generation probability. In a later analysis, a clonal expansion index for each public chain was calculated from normalized within-repertoire ranks of inferred template counts. Generation probabilities in a later analysis came from a VDJ recombination model fitted to out-of-frame rearrangements, and those results were checked against IGoR. In a later analysis, hypergeometric tests were used to score TCR-TCR, TCR-HLA and TCR-CMV co-occurrence, with a repertoire-size bias correction applied to TCR pairs. In a later analysis, false discovery rates were estimated by permuting HLA or CMV assignments 20 times. In a later analysis, co-occurring TCRs were grouped using DBSCAN, with TCRdist sequence similarity added in when clustering inside HLA-allele-positive subsets. For co-occurrence clustering, repertoires with fewer than 30,000 or more than 120,000 public chains were excluded, along with five or six repertoires with anomalous nucleotide sharing. In TCRdb, the immuneACCESS table is reduced to in-frame sequences with V and J assigned. These tables do not hold every clone; where another copy was compared, an unresolved V gene accounts for under half, and the others remain unexplained. That table is the source of V, J and clone size, and D and trimming were worked out from the DNA. A total of 100,000 or so clones appear in this sample, around 82% of them only once. The ten largest clones capture about 4.8% of the sample.

From the cysteine up to the phenylalanine, the CDR3 has a length of 18 residues. Kept here is only the CDR3 DNA, which spans 54 bases and is read in frame from base 1. Germline trimming amounts to 0 bases on V and 4 bases on J, with 10 as the count of junction bases outside the gene matches. From the germline V gene (reference sequence), CDR1 is GTSNPN and CDR2 is SVGIG. The clonotype was recovered from a man aged 40-55 years in good health and CMV-seropositive. What was sequenced was PBMCs. The chain couples TRBV30 to TRBJ2-2, and 11 junction bases match TRBD2. CDR3 reads: CAWSVGNSGGAGTGELFF. The DNA sequence reads TGTGCCTGGAGTGTTGGGAATAGCGGGGGGGCTGGCACCGGGGAGCTGTTTTTT.